Included here is one T cell receptor beta chain sequence, with context. A junction boundary mismatches the germline segment, possibly from a read error. Only in-frame clones appear in the TCRdb table, and some are missing; sequencing was by immunoSEQ multiplex PCR. The sample holds 250,000 to 350,000 clones; around nine tenths are singletons and the top ten take 2.5% to 3%. These data belong to a study of blood T cell repertoires in COVID-19. Recruits, aged about 18 to 90 years, lived in 25 or so US areas. Cohort assignment relied on participant-reported clinical history. Individuals in the exposed group had encountered a COVID-19 case within 2 weeks preceding study entry. CDR1 and CDR2 (germline): SGHNT, YYREEE (reference sequence). The CDR3 runs to 17 residues.

The specimen sequenced was PBMCs or T cells enriched from blood (not recorded which). The clonotype originates from a woman between 45 and 60 years old who had been exposed to COVID-19. The rearrangement uses TRBV5-4 and TRBJ2-1, with TRBD1 identical over 8 bases. This CDR3 is CASSPGSRQGSENERFF. Here the CDR3 DNA reads TGTGCCAGCAGCCCGGGAAGCCGACAGGGGTCTGAGAATGAGCGGTTCTTC.